What follows are 3 T cell receptor beta chains derived from one specimen sequenced in a study of radiation and T cells in renal cell carcinoma. The repertoire was sequenced with immunoSEQ multiplex PCR; TCRdb's copy has only in-frame clones and lacks some. Among 95,000 to 150,000 clones, around 80% were seen once, and the ten largest hold 5.8%. Time point given: blood 2 weeks post-SBRT. Regarding treatment: 15 Gy SBRT to primary tumor, nephrectomy 4 weeks later. The sequences come from blood, collected from a patient whose treatment included radiotherapy and nephrectomy. Receptor source: a man in his fifties or sixties with renal cell carcinoma.

V and J are TRBV7-9 and TRBJ2-7, with D hard to call. The V gene lost 7 bases and the J gene lost 4 bases, with 14 bases spanning the gap. CDR1 and CDR2 from the germline V gene are SEHNR and FQNEAQ (reference sequence). CDR3 length: 13 residues. CDR3 sequence: CASTLTTGYEQYF. DNA for the CDR3: TGTGCCAGCACCCTAACTACCGGGTACGAGCAGTACTTC. Full variable domain (outside the CDR3, taken from reference TRBV7-9 and TRBJ2-7): DTGVSQNPRHKITKRGQNVTFRCDPISEHNRLYWYRQTLGQGPEFLTYFQNEAQLEKSRLLSDRFSAERPKGSFSTLEIQRTEQGDSAMYLCASTLTTGYEQYFGPGTRLTVT.

The V and J genes are TRBV27 and TRBJ2-7, with TRBD1 identical over 9 bases. The length of the CDR3 is 15 residues. Germline loops: CDR1 MNHEY, CDR2 SMNVEV (reference sequence). V was clipped by 8 bases and J by 7 bases; unmatched bases: 15. CDR3 sequence (DNA): TGTGCCAGCTCTCTGACAGGGGGTCCGGGGTTTGAGCAGTACTTC. Its protein is CASSLTGGPGFEQYF.

CDR3 nucleotide sequence: TGCAGCGCCAACTTCGCCTACGAGCAGTACTTC. Translated, it gives CSANFAYEQYF. The rearrangement links TRBV29-1 to TRBJ2-7; no firm D call. The germline V and J ends were trimmed by 7 bases and 2 bases, with 9 bases remaining between them. The CDR3 contains 11 residues. Looked up from germline, CDR1 is SQVTM and CDR2 is ANQGSEA.